The 18 T cell receptor beta chains given below trace back to one sample, sequenced in a study of neurological immune-mediated disorders. TCRdb passed the 5' RACE reads through MiXCR, listing each CDR3 protein once. The profile shows about 50,000 distinct CDR3 sequences, roughly 2% of them singletons. The sample comprised PBMCs. These receptor sequences come from a woman in her thirties or forties with multiple sclerosis.

At least ten counts were recorded for this clonotype. The chain carries TRBV5-1 and TRBJ2-7, with 11 bases aligning to TRBD2. This CDR3 has 15 amino acids. Germline trimming cut 7 bases from V and 2 bases from J; bases unmatched to any gene: 8. Germline V CDR1 and CDR2: SGHRS, YFSETQ. In nucleotides, the CDR3 is TGCGCCAGCCAGTCTACTAGCGGGGGAACCTACGAGCAGTACTTC. This encodes CASQSTSGGTYEQYF.

This clonotype has at least ten counts. The chain uses TRBV20-1 and TRBJ1-4; D is ambiguous. The CDR3 sequence is 14 residues long. Trimming took 5 bases from V and 1 from J, leaving 11 bases between them. Germline assignment: CDR1 DFQATT and CDR2 SNEGSKA (reference sequence). Here the CDR3 DNA reads TGCAGTGCTCCCCTCGAGTTAACTAATGAAAAACTGTTTTTT. Translated: CSAPLELTNEKLFF.

This clonotype was counted at least ten times. The chain recombines TRBV29-1 with TRBJ2-6, with D possibly being TRBD1 (6 bases). The CDR3 runs 15 residues. From germline, CDR1 is SQVTM and CDR2 ANQGSEA. The ends were cut back, 5 bases at V and 0 bases at J, with 11 bases in the middle. The CDR3 DNA sequence: TGCAGCGTTCGGGACACCTTCTCTGGGGCCAACGTCCTGACTTTC. It specifies CSVRDTFSGANVLTF.

This clonotype was recorded many times. The chain recombines TRBV29-1 with TRBJ1-5; 8 bases line up with TRBD1. The CDR3 loop spans 14 amino acids. The germline V gene encodes CDR1 SQVTM and CDR2 ANQGSEA. V shed 7 bases and J 6 bases; nucleotides not matched to a gene: 11. Here the CDR3 reads CSAQDRAGGQPQHF. The CDR3 DNA follows: TGCAGCGCCCAGGACAGGGCGGGCGGTCAGCCCCAGCATTTT.

Many counts were recorded for this clonotype. The chain carries TRBV20-1 and TRBJ2-7; TRBD1 matches at 9 bases. V lost 6 bases to trimming and J lost 4 bases; unmatched junction nucleotides: 10. The CDR3 is made up of 14 amino acids. Germline CDR1 DFQATT, CDR2 SNEGSKA (reference sequence). CDR3 amino acids: CSAFKGQGRYEQYF. In nucleotides, the CDR3 is TGCAGTGCCTTCAAGGGACAGGGCAGGTACGAGCAGTACTTC.

This clonotype was detected many times. V and J are TRBV20-1 and TRBJ2-5; 8 nucleotides align to TRBD2. CDR1 DFQATT and CDR2 SNEGSKA come from the germline V gene (reference sequence). The CDR3 totals 14 residues. J lost 5 bases, V lost 3 bases, and 8 bases had no gene match. In nucleotides, the CDR3 is TGCAGTGCTAGGGGTCGGGGGGGCCTGGAGACCCAGTACTTC. Translation gives CSARGRGGLETQYF.

This clonotype was counted many times. This sequence joins TRBV20-1 and TRBJ2-7, with 7 bases identical to TRBD1. The junction had 2 bases not matched to a gene; V was cut back by 5 bases and J by 1 base. The CDR3 loop spans 12 amino acids. Germline V CDR1 and CDR2: DFQATT, SNEGSKA (reference sequence). The CDR3 loop reads CSALGQSYEQYF. In DNA form, the CDR3 reads TGCAGTGCTTTGGGACAGTCCTACGAGCAGTACTTC.

The table lists this clonotype with many counts. This chain uses TRBV3-1 with TRBJ2-5; weak D call: TRBD2 (5 bases). Per the germline V gene, CDR1 is LGHDT and CDR2 is YNNKEL (reference sequence). The length of the CDR3 is 13 residues. Deletions cut 7 bases from V and 5 bases from J, with 14 bases between. The CDR3 region has the DNA TGTGCCAGCAACAACGGGGTTGGGGAGACCCAGTACTTC. Its protein product is CASNNGVGETQYF.

This clonotype was observed many times. This chain uses TRBV12-3 or TRBV12-4 with TRBJ1-2; no clear D gene. The CDR3 consists of 14 residues. The germline V and J ends were trimmed by 3 bases and 3 bases, with 11 bases remaining between them. In DNA form, the CDR3 reads TGTGCCAGCAGTTTGAGCGCCCGCGACTATGGCTACACCTTC. As protein: CASSLSARDYGYTF.

This clonotype was recorded at least ten times. This chain connects TRBV6-6 to TRBJ1-5; D uncertain. Per germline, CDR1 MNHNY and CDR2 SVGAGI (reference sequence). V gave up 11 bases and J gave up 0 bases, with 14 bases separating them. CDR3 length: 14 amino acids. The CDR3 loop is CAASRGYSNQPQHF. DNA of the CDR3: TGTGCCGCCTCACGAGGTTATAGCAATCAGCCCCAGCATTTT.

This clonotype was seen many times. This chain's CDR3 is CSARDTYSGANVLTF. For the CDR3, the DNA is TGCAGTGCTAGGGACACGTACTCTGGGGCCAACGTCCTGACTTTC. The chain combines TRBV20-1 with TRBJ2-6, with D perhaps TRBD1 (5 bases). The CDR3 is made up of 15 amino acids. CDR1 and CDR2 (germline): DFQATT, SNEGSKA (reference sequence). V was pared by 3 bases and J by 0 bases, with 9 bases between.

This clonotype was recorded many times. J is TRBJ1-5 and V is TRBV5-1; 8 nucleotides match TRBD1. CDR1 SGHRS and CDR2 YFSETQ come from the germline V gene. Unmatched junction bases numbered 10, after V lost 1 base and J lost 13 bases. The CDR3 contains 14 residues. The CDR3 DNA reads as TGCGCCAGCAGCTTGATCAGGGGGCGAATTGAGCAGCATTTT. Translating gives CASSLIRGRIEQHF.

This clonotype was observed many times. The chain recombines TRBV29-1 with TRBJ2-5; 15 bases agree with TRBD2. CDR1 is SQVTM and CDR2 is ANQGSEA in the germline V gene. This CDR3 has 16 residues. V trimming: 1 base; J trimming: 5 bases; junction bases outside the gene matches: 5. DNA for the CDR3: TGCAGCGTTGAAGTGGGACTAGCGGGGGGCTGGGAGACCCAGTACTTC. It translates to CSVEVGLAGGWETQYF. Drawing the rest from reference TRBV29-1 and TRBJ2-5, the complete variable domain is SAVISQKPSRDICQRGTSLTIQCQVDSQVTMMFWYRQQPGQSLTLIATANQGSEATYESGFVIDKFPISRPNLTFSTLTVSNMSPEDSSIYLCSVEVGLAGGWETQYFGPGTRLLVL.

This clonotype was recorded many times. This chain connects TRBV19 to TRBJ1-5; 9 bases fit TRBD1. V lost 10 bases to trimming and J lost 6 bases; unmatched junction nucleotides: 10. Germline CDR1 LNHDA, CDR2 SQIVND (reference sequence). CDR3 length equals 14 residues. The CDR3 spells CATLDRGMSQPQHF. The CDR3 DNA reads TGTGCCACCTTGGACAGGGGAATGAGTCAGCCCCAGCATTTT.

This clonotype was counted ten times or more. V gene TRBV29-1 combines with J gene TRBJ2-1; 8 nucleotides agree with TRBD2. Germline trimming cut 6 bases from V and 14 bases from J; bases unmatched to any gene: 9. CDR1 SQVTM and CDR2 ANQGSEA come from the germline V gene. The CDR3 spans 11 residues. The CDR3 loop is CSVQFGTRKFF. The CDR3 nucleotides read TGCAGCGTCCAGTTCGGGACTAGAAAGTTCTTC.

This clonotype was seen at least ten times. V is TRBV5-1 and J is TRBJ2-7; 8 bases align to TRBD1. In germline, CDR1 is SGHRS, CDR2 YFSETQ. The ends lost 4 bases at V and 0 bases at J; junction bases unmatched: 6. The CDR3 is made up of 15 amino acids. The CDR3 DNA sequence: TGCGCCAGCAGCGGACAGGGTTGGACCTCCTACGAGCAGTACTTC. This sequence encodes CASSGQGWTSYEQYF.

This clonotype was counted many times. The chain is built from TRBV12-3 or TRBV12-4 and TRBJ2-7; no clear D. This CDR3 region has 13 residues. Trimming removed 6 bases from V and 1 base from J, with 10 bases in between. The CDR3 sequence is CASSITWSYEQYF. The CDR3 DNA reads TGTGCCAGCAGCATCACATGGTCCTACGAGCAGTACTTC.

This clonotype came up many times. The rearrangement joins TRBV5-1 to TRBJ1-2, with 7 bases that match TRBD1. Germline CDR1 SGHRS, CDR2 YFSETQ. With 3 bases clipped from V and 7 bases from J, the junction kept 9 bases outside the gene matches. CDR3 length: 14 amino acids. CDR3 amino acids: CASSWRDRERGYTF. The CDR3 bases are TGCGCCAGCAGCTGGCGAGACAGGGAGCGTGGCTACACCTTC.